The 26 T cell receptor beta chains below come from one sample, sequenced in a study of resident and recirculating memory T cells in vitiligo. Produced via immunoSEQ multiplex PCR; TCRdb's table is partial and in-frame only. Among 75,000 to 95,000 clones, about 91% were seen once, and the ten largest hold 5%. Sequenced: blood. These receptors originate from a male donor with vitiligo.

V gene TRBV6-1 combines with J gene TRBJ1-2, with D maybe TRBD1 (6 bases). Trimming stripped 3 bases from V and 8 bases from J, with 25 bases between. Germline-derived CDR1 and CDR2 are MNHNS and SASEGT. This CDR3 is 17 amino acids long. The CDR3 nucleotides are TGTGCCAGCAGTGATTCTCAGGACAGTCCCAGCACGAGGGGCTACACCTTC. Its translation is CASSDSQDSPSTRGYTF.

In this sample, this clone turned up once. This chain connects TRBV7-9 to TRBJ2-7; possible D gene TRBD1, 6 bases. The CDR3 is made up of 14 amino acids. The V end lost 1 base, the J end lost 0 bases, and 7 bases lay between the germline ends. Germline CDR1 reads SEHNR; CDR2 reads FQNEAQ (reference sequence). CDR3 amino acids: CASSLGDNSYEQYF. CDR3 nucleotide sequence: TGTGCCAGCAGCTTAGGGGACAACTCCTACGAGCAGTACTTC. Combining the CDR3 with reference TRBV7-9 and TRBJ2-7 gives the whole variable domain DTGVSQNPRHKITKRGQNVTFRCDPISEHNRLYWYRQTLGQGPEFLTYFQNEAQLEKSRLLSDRFSAERPKGSFSTLEIQRTEQGDSAMYLCASSLGDNSYEQYFGPGTRLTVT.

The CDR3 region is CASSPTSGTPWETQYF. Written as DNA, the CDR3 is TGTGCCAGCAGCCCGACCTCTGGGACTCCATGGGAGACCCAGTACTTC. The chain has TRBV9 and TRBJ2-5; TRBD2 is a possible D gene (6 bases). The CDR3 spans 16 residues. V lost 4 bases to trimming and J lost 5 bases, with 21 bases between them. CDR1 SGDLS and CDR2 YYNGEE come from the germline V gene.

The genes are TRBV5-1 and TRBJ2-2; TRBD2 is a possible D gene (6 bases). The CDR3 totals 17 residues. Germline CDR1 reads SGHRS; CDR2 reads YFSETQ. The ends were cut back, 3 bases at V and 2 bases at J, with 17 bases in the middle. Written as DNA, the CDR3 is TGCGCCAGCAGCTCACATCCGGGACTCGCAAACACCGGGGAGCTGTTTTTT. This translates into CASSSHPGLANTGELFF.

This sequence joins TRBV11-2 and TRBJ2-4, with 7 nucleotides matching TRBD2. This CDR3 is built from 15 residues. Germline V gene sequence: CDR1 SGHAT, CDR2 FQNNGV. V trimming: 4 bases; J trimming: 1 base; junction bases outside the gene matches: 4. CDR3 coding DNA: TGTGCCAGCAGCTCTGGGGGGGAGGCCAAAAACATTCAGTACTTC. Protein: CASSSGGEAKNIQYF.

Only a few counts were recorded for this clone. The V gene is TRBV7-9, the J gene TRBJ2-3, with TRBD2 identical over 9 bases. The CDR3 loop spans 14 amino acids. J was trimmed by 4 bases and V by 3 bases; bases with no gene match: 2. Germline V CDR1 and CDR2: SEHNR, FQNEAQ (reference sequence). CDR3 loop: CASSFSGSADTQYF. In nucleotides, the CDR3 is TGTGCCAGCAGCTTTAGCGGGAGTGCAGATACGCAGTATTTT.

V gene TRBV29-1 combines with J gene TRBJ2-1, with D tentatively TRBD1 (6 bases). V was trimmed by 7 bases and J by 6 bases, leaving 22 bases between them. The germline gives CDR1 SQVTM, CDR2 ANQGSEA. The CDR3 consists of 15 residues. CDR3 loop: CSALPGGQGINEQFF. DNA for the CDR3: TGCAGCGCCCTGCCGGGCGGGCAGGGGATCAATGAGCAGTTCTTC.

The chain joins TRBV27 to TRBJ1-4; TRBD1 matches at 7 bases. V lost 5 bases, J lost 5 bases, and 8 bases stayed unmatched. Germline CDR1 and CDR2: MNHEY and SMNVEV (reference sequence). This CDR3 has 15 residues. The CDR3 spells CASSRRDSQNEKLFF. The DNA for the CDR3 is TGTGCCAGCAGTCGCCGGGACAGCCAGAATGAAAAACTGTTTTTT.

This clone is a singleton in its sample. The chain carries TRBV27 and TRBJ2-5; perhaps TRBD2 as D (6 bases). This CDR3 has 14 residues. Germline CDR1 MNHEY, CDR2 SMNVEV (reference sequence). With 2 bases removed from V and 5 bases from J, the gap between germline ends came to 12 bases. The CDR3 bases are TGTGCCAGCAGTTTACTGGGGGGTGGGGAGACCCAGTACTTC. Its translation is CASSLLGGGETQYF.

This chain uses TRBV12-2 with TRBJ2-7; the table gives TRBD2 as D, unverified against the DNA. TRBV12-2 is shown as a pseudogene. The length of the CDR3 is 20 residues. The CDR3, as DNA: TGTGCAAGTCGCTTAGGACCTGGGACTAGGGCTACCGGAGGACCCTACGAGCAGTACTTC. Translation: CASRLGPGTRATGGPYEQYF.

The chain combines TRBV4-3 with TRBJ2-4; 8 bases map to TRBD2. With V trimmed by 0 bases and J by 8 bases, 9 bases remained unmatched. The CDR3 is made up of 16 amino acids. CDR1 and CDR2 from the germline V gene are LGHNA and YSLEER. The CDR3 loop is CASSQEKAGEADIQYF. CDR3 coding DNA: TGCGCCAGCAGCCAAGAGAAAGCGGGAGAGGCAGACATTCAGTACTTC.

The V call is TRBV18, the J call TRBJ2-7; D not resolved. CDR3 length: 14 amino acids. Deletions cut 2 bases from V and 3 bases from J, with 11 bases between. CDR1 is KGHSH and CDR2 is LQKENI in the germline V gene. CDR3 amino acids: CASSPEGRRYEQYF. CDR3 DNA sequence: TGTGCCAGCTCACCAGAAGGCAGGCGCTACGAGCAGTACTTC.

The chain is built from TRBV7-9 and TRBJ1-2; the D is unclear. With 4 bases removed from V and 8 bases from J, the gap between germline ends came to 11 bases. Germline-derived CDR1 and CDR2 are SEHNR and FQNEAQ (reference sequence). The CDR3 length is 12 residues. Written as DNA, the CDR3 is TGTGCCAGCAGCTCGGAGGGTTTAGGCTACACCTTC. It encodes CASSSEGLGYTF.

This clone was counted once. The chain employs TRBV5-1 and TRBJ1-1; no definite D call. Germline CDR1 and CDR2: SGHRS and YFSETQ. The CDR3 is 13 residues long. V gave up 2 bases and J gave up 4 bases, with 9 bases separating them. CDR3 sequence reads: CASSLGIATEAFF. Written as DNA, the CDR3 is TGCGCCAGCAGCTTAGGTATAGCCACTGAAGCTTTCTTT. The entire variable domain, with the rest obtained from reference TRBV5-1 and TRBJ1-1, is as follows: KAGVTQTPRYLIKTRGQQVTLSCSPISGHRSVSWYQQTPGQGLQFLFEYFSETQRNKGNFPGRFSGRQFSNSRSEMNVSTLELGDSALYLCASSLGIATEAFFGQGTRLTVV.

The chain is built from TRBV4-1 and TRBJ1-2; 8 bases are a match to TRBD1. The ends lost 4 bases at V and 8 bases at J; junction bases unmatched: 6. The CDR3 has 13 residues. Germline values: CDR1 MGHRA, CDR2 YSYEKL. DNA for the CDR3: TGCGCCAGCAGCCCTCCGACAGGGGCCGGCTACACCTTC. Protein product: CASSPPTGAGYTF.

The V gene is TRBV6-5, the J gene TRBJ1-5; D unclear. CDR1 is MNHEY, CDR2 SVGAGI, per germline. The CDR3 is made up of 13 amino acids. Between the trimmed V and J ends, which lost 0 bases and 13 bases, there was a span of 13 bases. The CDR3 is CASSYSSATEQHF. The CDR3 nucleotides read TGTGCCAGCAGTTACTCGAGCGCCACGGAACAGCATTTT.

V and J are TRBV28 and TRBJ2-7; 9 bases are a match to TRBD1. The CDR3 is 13 amino acids. Germline CDR1 reads MDHEN; CDR2 reads SYDVKM. J was trimmed by 5 bases and V by 10 bases; bases with no gene match: 9. The CDR3 DNA reads TGTGCCATTCCCGGGACAGGGCGGGACGAGCAGTACTTC. This translates into CAIPGTGRDEQYF.

This chain uses TRBV5-6 with TRBJ2-5, with 8 bases identical to TRBD1. The V segment lost 2 bases and the J segment 5 bases; nucleotides outside the gene matches: 5. The CDR3 totals 14 residues. CDR1 is SGHDT and CDR2 is YYEEEE in the germline V gene. This CDR3 reads CASSFRGRSETQYF. CDR3 in DNA: TGTGCCAGCAGCTTCAGGGGGCGAAGTGAGACCCAGTACTTC.

The chain links TRBV19 to TRBJ2-2; D is possibly TRBD2 (6 bases). CDR1 and CDR2 from the germline V gene are LNHDA and SQIVND (reference sequence). Between the trimmed V and J ends, which lost 4 bases and 4 bases, there was a span of 10 bases. The CDR3 extends over 14 amino acids. CDR3 bases: TGTGCCAGTAGTAGCGGGGTCAGCACCGGGGAGCTGTTTTTT. This encodes CASSSGVSTGELFF.

CDR3 amino acids: CASSPRVSYEQYF. In DNA form, the CDR3 reads TGTGCCAGCAGTCCCCGCGTCTCCTACGAGCAGTACTTC. J is TRBJ2-7 and V is TRBV27; D is undetermined. Germline CDR1 and CDR2: MNHEY and SMNVEV (reference sequence). Trimming pared 5 bases from V and 0 bases from J, leaving 8 bases between. CDR3 length equals 13 residues.

The V call is TRBV10-1, the J call TRBJ2-3; possible D gene TRBD2, 6 bases. Germline values: CDR1 WNHNN, CDR2 SYGVQD (reference sequence). Trimming left V 7 bases short and J 2 bases short, with 13 bases between. This CDR3 region has 14 residues. CDR3: CASKGDSYTDTQYF. The CDR3 coding sequence is TGCGCCAGCAAAGGGGACTCCTACACAGATACGCAGTATTTT.

CDR3 loop: CASRYDRVSGANVLTF. The CDR3 region has the DNA TGTGCCAGCAGGTATGACAGGGTCTCTGGGGCCAACGTCCTGACTTTC. The rearrangement uses TRBV28 and TRBJ2-6; TRBD1 matches 7 bases. J was trimmed by 0 bases and V by 6 bases; bases with no gene match: 5. This CDR3 comprises 16 residues. CDR1 and CDR2 from the germline V gene are MDHEN and SYDVKM. Filled out from reference TRBV28 and TRBJ2-6, the complete variable domain reads DVKVTQSSRYLVKRTGEKVFLECVQDMDHENMFWYRQDPGLGLRLIYFSYDVKMKEKGDIPEGYSVSREKKERFSLILESASTNQTSMYLCASRYDRVSGANVLTFGAGSRLTVL.

The V call is TRBV2, the J call TRBJ1-4, with TRBD1 identical over 8 bases. The junction had 3 bases not matched to a gene; V was cut back by 6 bases and J by 0 bases. The CDR3 contains 15 residues. Per germline, CDR1 SNHLY and CDR2 FYNNEI. The CDR3 DNA sequence: TGTGCCAGCAGCCTACAGGGGGCAACTAATGAAAAACTGTTTTTT. This encodes CASSLQGATNEKLFF.

In DNA form, the CDR3 reads TGTGCCAGCAGCGCCCGAGGGGGTAGGGAGTCCTACGAGCAGTACTTC. Its translation is CASSARGGRESYEQYF. The chain combines TRBV7-2 with TRBJ2-7, with D possibly being TRBD1 (6 bases). CDR3 length: 16 residues. From germline, CDR1 is SGHTA and CDR2 FQGNSA. The V end lost 5 bases, the J end lost 1 base, and 18 bases lay between the germline ends.

The V gene is TRBV4-3, the J gene TRBJ1-3, with D possibly being TRBD1 (6 bases). The V end was cut by 4 bases, the J end by 0 bases, with 16 bases between. This CDR3 has 17 residues. Per germline, CDR1 LGHNA and CDR2 YSLEER. The CDR3 loop is CASSRHTGSPSGNTIYF. The CDR3, as DNA: TGCGCCAGCAGCCGTCACACAGGGAGTCCCTCTGGAAACACCATATATTTT.

This chain uses TRBV15 with TRBJ1-4; 7 nucleotides align to TRBD1. CDR1 and CDR2 from the germline V gene are LNHNV and YYDKDF (reference sequence). The CDR3 sequence is 15 residues long. Unmatched junction bases numbered 5, after V lost 1 base and J lost 6 bases. DNA for the CDR3: TGTGCCACCAGCAGAGGAACAGGGGTTTATGAAAAACTGTTTTTT. This translates into CATSRGTGVYEKLFF.